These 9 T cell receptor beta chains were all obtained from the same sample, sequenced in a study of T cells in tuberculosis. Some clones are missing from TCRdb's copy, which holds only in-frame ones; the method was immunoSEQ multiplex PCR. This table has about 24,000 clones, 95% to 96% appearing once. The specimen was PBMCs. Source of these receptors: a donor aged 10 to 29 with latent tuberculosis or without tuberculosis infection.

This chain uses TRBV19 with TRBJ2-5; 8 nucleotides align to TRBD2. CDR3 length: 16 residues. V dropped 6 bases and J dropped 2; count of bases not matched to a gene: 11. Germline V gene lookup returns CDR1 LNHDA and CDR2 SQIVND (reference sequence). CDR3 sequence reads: CASSSAGGALQETQYF. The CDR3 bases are TGTGCCAGTAGCTCCGCGGGGGGAGCACTTCAAGAGACCCAGTACTTC.

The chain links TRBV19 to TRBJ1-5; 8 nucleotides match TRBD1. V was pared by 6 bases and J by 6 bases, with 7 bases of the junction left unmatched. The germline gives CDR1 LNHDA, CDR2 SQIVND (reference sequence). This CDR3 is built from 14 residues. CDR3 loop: CASSPQGATQPQHF. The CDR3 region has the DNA TGTGCCAGTAGCCCTCAGGGGGCCACTCAGCCCCAGCATTTT.

CDR3 residues: CASSLTSGSEAFF. CDR3 bases: TGTGCCAGCAGCTTAACATCGGGGTCTGAAGCTTTCTTT. The V and J genes are TRBV7-3 and TRBJ1-1; D ambiguous. Germline lookup yields CDR1 SGHTA and CDR2 FQGTGA. The CDR3 covers 13 residues. Trimming took off 0 bases at V and 6 bases at J, with 8 bases between the two ends.

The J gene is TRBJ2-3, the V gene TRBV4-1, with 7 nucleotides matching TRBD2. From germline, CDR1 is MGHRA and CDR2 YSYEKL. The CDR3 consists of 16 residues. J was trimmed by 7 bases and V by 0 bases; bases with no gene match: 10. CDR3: CASSQDKDGGIYTQYF. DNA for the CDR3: TGCGCCAGCAGCCAAGATAAGGACGGGGGGATATATACGCAGTATTTT.

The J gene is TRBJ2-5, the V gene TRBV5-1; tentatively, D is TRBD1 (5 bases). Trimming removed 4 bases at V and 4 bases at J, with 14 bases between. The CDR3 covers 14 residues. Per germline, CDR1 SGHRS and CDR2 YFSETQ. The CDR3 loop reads CASSPDNLVETQYF. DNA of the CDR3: TGCGCCAGCAGCCCGGACAACTTAGTAGAGACCCAGTACTTC.

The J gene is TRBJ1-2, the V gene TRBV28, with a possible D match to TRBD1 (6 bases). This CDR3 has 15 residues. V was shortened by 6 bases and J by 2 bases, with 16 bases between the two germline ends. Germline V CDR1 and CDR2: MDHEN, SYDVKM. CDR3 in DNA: TGTGCCAGCAGCCCTTATCGACAGGACAACTATGGCTACACCTTC. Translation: CASSPYRQDNYGYTF.

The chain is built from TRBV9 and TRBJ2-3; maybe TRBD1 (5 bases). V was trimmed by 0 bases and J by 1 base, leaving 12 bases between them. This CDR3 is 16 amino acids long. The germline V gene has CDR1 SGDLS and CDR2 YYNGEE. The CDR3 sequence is CASSVENGRGTDTQYF. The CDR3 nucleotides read TGTGCCAGCAGCGTAGAGAACGGCAGGGGCACAGATACGCAGTATTTT.

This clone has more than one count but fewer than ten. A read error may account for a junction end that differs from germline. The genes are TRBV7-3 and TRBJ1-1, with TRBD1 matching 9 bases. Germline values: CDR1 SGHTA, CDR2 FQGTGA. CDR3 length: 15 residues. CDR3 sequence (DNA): TGTGCCAGCAGCTTAGGGACAGGGTGGAACTCTGAAGCTTTCTTT. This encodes CASSLGTGWNSEAFF.

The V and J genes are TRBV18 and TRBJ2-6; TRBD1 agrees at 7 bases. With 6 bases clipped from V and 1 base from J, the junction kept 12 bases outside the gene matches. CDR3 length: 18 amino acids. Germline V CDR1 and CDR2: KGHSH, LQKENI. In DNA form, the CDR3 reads TGTGCCAGCTCCCTCCCGGGACAGCGCCATTCTGGGGCCAACGTCCTGACTTTC. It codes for CASSLPGQRHSGANVLTF.